A selection of T cell receptor beta chains follows, all from one sample in a study of blood T cell repertoires in COVID-19. Assay used: immunoSEQ multiplex PCR; TCRdb lists only in-frame clones, some missing. Among about 50,000 clones, about 90% were seen once, and the ten largest hold 2.2%. Sample: peripheral blood. All receptors come from a human donor in a cohort sampled during active COVID-19. CDR3s include the opening cysteine and the closing phenylalanine or tryptophan. Each record gives: D gene, clone size, V gene, J gene, CDR3 DNA, CDR3 protein. The D gene is left open where the match is weak. Clone size is stated in some rows and not others, as once, few, many or a class when expanded.

D: TRBD1; size: .; V: TRBV29-1; J: TRBJ2-5; DNA: TGCAGCGTGTACAGACAGGGGCGGACGCAAGAGACCCAGTACTTC; CDR3: CSVYRQGRTQETQYF
D: .; size: .; V: TRBV7-4; J: TRBJ2-1; DNA: TGTGCCAGCAGCTTAGCGGGCAGGTACAATGAGCAGTTCTTC; CDR3: CASSLAGRYNEQFF
D: .; size: .; V: TRBV2; J: TRBJ1-6; DNA: TGTGCCAGCAGTGACTGGGGGGGCGATAATTCACCCCTCCACTTT; CDR3: CASSDWGGDNSPLHF
D: TRBD2; size: .; V: TRBV18; J: TRBJ2-1; DNA: TGTGCCAGCTCACCACCGGTGGGGTTTAGCGGGGGGGCTTCCTACAATGAGCAGTTCTTC; CDR3: CASSPPVGFSGGASYNEQFF
D: TRBD1; size: .; V: TRBV2; J: TRBJ2-6; DNA: TGTGCCAGCAGAGTCCAGGGGGCACGCTCTGGGGCCAACGTCCTGACTTTC; CDR3: CASRVQGARSGANVLTF
D: TRBD1; size: .; V: TRBV6-5; J: TRBJ2-2; DNA: TGTGCCAGCAGTCGGGACAGGAGTAACACCGGGGAGCTGTTTTTT; CDR3: CASSRDRSNTGELFF
D: TRBD2; size: .; V: TRBV10-1; J: TRBJ2-1; DNA: TGCGCCAGCACTTCGGAAACTAGCGGGAGGGAGCAGTTCTTC; CDR3: CASTSETSGREQFF
D: .; size: once; V: TRBV7-9; J: TRBJ1-2; DNA: TGTGCCAGCAGCTTAAGCCGGAACTATGGCTACACCTTC; CDR3: CASSLSRNYGYTF
D: .; size: few; V: TRBV2; J: TRBJ2-3; DNA: TGTGCCAGCAGTGAATTAACGGTAGACACAGATACGCAGTATTTT; CDR3: CASSELTVDTDTQYF
D: TRBD1; size: .; V: TRBV27; J: TRBJ2-1; DNA: TGTGCCAGCAGCCGACAGGGCGATGAGCAGTTCTTC; CDR3: CASSRQGDEQFF
D: .; size: .; V: TRBV18; J: TRBJ1-2; DNA: TGTGCCAGCTCACCAGGGGAGTCCGTTGTTGGCTACACCTTC; CDR3: CASSPGESVVGYTF
D: TRBD2; size: once; V: TRBV2; J: TRBJ2-5; DNA: TGTGCCAGCAGTGTTAGTCGGACTAGTCGCCCAACAGAGACCCAGTACTTC; CDR3: CASSVSRTSRPTETQYF
D: .; size: .; V: TRBV6-1; J: TRBJ1-1; DNA: TGTGCCAGCAGTGAAGGGACAGCTAAAAACACTGAAGCTTTCTTT; CDR3: CASSEGTAKNTEAFF
D: .; size: .; V: TRBV18; J: TRBJ1-1; DNA: TGTGCCAGCTCACCACCGGGCACCGGTCGGAACACTGAAGCTTTCTTT; CDR3: CASSPPGTGRNTEAFF